This entry describes one T cell receptor beta chain. Antigen unknown. This sample is drawn from a study of Ad26.COV2.S vaccination and SARS-CoV-2 variants. Study in general: By the intramuscular route, Ad26.COV2.S was given once, or twice 56 days apart.

The assay was immunoSEQ multiplex PCR, and TCRdb's table has in-frame clones only and misses some. Seen here are 200,000 to 250,000 clones, around 89% observed once, and the top ten hold roughly a tenth. The study's findings and limits: Responses of T cells in total may have been underestimated by the TCR breadth and depth analyses. Substantial post-vaccination breadth of spike-specific CD8+ and CD4+ T cell responses was reported.

Treatment meaning: 15 to 20 received Ad26.COV2.S at low or high dose, single or two shots; 5 received placebo; per-sample allocation not given. Material that was analyzed had been drawn on day 63 after the first vaccine or placebo injection. Expression of Wuhan-strain SARS-CoV-2 spike came from the Ad26 vector that formed the vaccine. The clonotype comes from a person aged 18-65 years who received the Ad26.COV2.S COVID-19 vaccine or a placebo. This sample comprised peripheral blood, obtained in a trial of Ad26.COV2.S vaccine versus placebo.

In DNA form, the CDR3 reads TGTGCCAGCAGCGTGACTAGCGGGAGGGCCGGGGATGAGCAGTTCTTC. This sequence encodes CASSVTSGRAGDEQFF. The chain carries TRBV9 and TRBJ2-1; 14 nucleotides align to TRBD2. The junction had 6 bases not matched to a gene; V was cut back by 2 bases and J by 8 bases. The germline V gene encodes CDR1 SGDLS and CDR2 YYNGEE. This CDR3 has 16 amino acids.